Below, one T cell receptor (beta chain) is given with its context. Its antigen is undetermined. These data belong to a study of OX40 agonist ivuxolimab in advanced cancers. Study-wide findings and caveats: The authors did not determine the antigen specificity of the expanded peripheral T cells. Compared with others, partial responders at 0.1-3.0 mg/kg displayed clonal expansion among the lowest.

V gave up 1 base and J gave up 4 bases, with 9 bases separating them. The CDR3 has 14 amino acids. CDR1 and CDR2 (germline): SGHDT, YYEEEE. Repertoires were generated with immunoSEQ multiplex PCR, while TCRdb's copy carries only in-frame clones and drops some. The sample has 100,000 or so clones; about 96% are singletons. The sample consisted of CD4+ or CD8+ T cells sorted from blood, taken in a trial of the OX40 agonist ivuxolimab. J is TRBJ2-1 and V is TRBV5-6; D is unresolved. The receptor was isolated from an adult with an advanced solid tumor such as melanoma, head and neck, liver or kidney cancer. The CDR3 is CASSLPQAYNEQFF. The CDR3 coding sequence is TGTGCCAGCAGCTTGCCCCAAGCGTACAATGAGCAGTTCTTC.